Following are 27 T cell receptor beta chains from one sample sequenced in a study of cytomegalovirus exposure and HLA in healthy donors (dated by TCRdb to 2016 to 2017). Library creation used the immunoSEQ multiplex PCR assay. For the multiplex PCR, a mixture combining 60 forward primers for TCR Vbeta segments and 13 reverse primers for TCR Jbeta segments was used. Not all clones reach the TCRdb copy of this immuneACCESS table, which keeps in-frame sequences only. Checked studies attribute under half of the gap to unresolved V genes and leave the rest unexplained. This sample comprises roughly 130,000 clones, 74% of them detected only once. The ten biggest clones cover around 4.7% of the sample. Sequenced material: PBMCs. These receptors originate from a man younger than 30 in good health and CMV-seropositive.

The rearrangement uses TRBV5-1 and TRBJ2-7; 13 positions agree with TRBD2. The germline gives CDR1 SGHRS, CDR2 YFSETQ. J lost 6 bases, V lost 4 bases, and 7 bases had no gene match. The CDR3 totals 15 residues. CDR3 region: CASSQGLAGSSEQYF. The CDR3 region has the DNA TGCGCCAGCAGCCAGGGACTAGCGGGATCCAGCGAGCAGTACTTC.

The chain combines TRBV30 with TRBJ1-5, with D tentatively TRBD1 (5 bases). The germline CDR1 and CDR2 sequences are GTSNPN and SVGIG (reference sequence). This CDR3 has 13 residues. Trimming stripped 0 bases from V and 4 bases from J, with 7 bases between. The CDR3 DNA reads TGTGCCTGGAGTGTAAAGGGGAATCAGCCCCAGCATTTT. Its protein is CAWSVKGNQPQHF.

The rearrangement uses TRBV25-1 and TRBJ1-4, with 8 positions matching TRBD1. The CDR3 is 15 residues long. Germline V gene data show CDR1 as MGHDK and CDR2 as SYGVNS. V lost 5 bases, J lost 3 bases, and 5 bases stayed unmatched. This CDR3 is CASSRQGLSNEKLFF. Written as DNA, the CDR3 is TGTGCCAGCAGTCGACAGGGGCTGTCTAATGAAAAACTGTTTTTT.

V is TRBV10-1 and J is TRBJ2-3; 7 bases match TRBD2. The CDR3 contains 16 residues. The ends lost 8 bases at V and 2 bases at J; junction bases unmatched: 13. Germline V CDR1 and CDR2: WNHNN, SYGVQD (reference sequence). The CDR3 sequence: CASRMTDSGATDTQYF. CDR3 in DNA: TGCGCCAGCCGCATGACCGACAGCGGGGCCACAGATACGCAGTATTTT.

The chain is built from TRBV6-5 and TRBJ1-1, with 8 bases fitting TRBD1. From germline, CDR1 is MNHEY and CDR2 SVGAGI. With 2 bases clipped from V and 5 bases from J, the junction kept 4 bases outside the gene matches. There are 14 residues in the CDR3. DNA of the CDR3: TGTGCCAGCAGTTACCGGGACAGGACGACTGAAGCTTTCTTT. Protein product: CASSYRDRTTEAFF.

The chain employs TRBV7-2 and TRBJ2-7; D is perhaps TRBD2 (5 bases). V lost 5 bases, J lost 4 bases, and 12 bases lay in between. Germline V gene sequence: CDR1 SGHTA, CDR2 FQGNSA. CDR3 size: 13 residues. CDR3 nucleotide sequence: TGTGCCAGCAGCGCCCAGGCGGGTTACGAGCAGTACTTC. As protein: CASSAQAGYEQYF.

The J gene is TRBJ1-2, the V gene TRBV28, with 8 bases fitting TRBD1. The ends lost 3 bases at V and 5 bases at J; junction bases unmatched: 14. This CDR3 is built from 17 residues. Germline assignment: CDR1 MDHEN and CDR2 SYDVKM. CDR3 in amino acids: CASSFVGQDAMQYGYTF. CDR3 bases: TGTGCCAGCAGTTTCGTGGGACAGGATGCTATGCAATATGGCTACACCTTC.

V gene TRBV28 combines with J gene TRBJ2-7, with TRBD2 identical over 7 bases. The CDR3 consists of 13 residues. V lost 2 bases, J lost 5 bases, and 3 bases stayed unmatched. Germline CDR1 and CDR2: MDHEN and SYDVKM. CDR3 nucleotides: TGTGCCAGCAGTTTAGCGGGAGAGGACGAGCAGTACTTC. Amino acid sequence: CASSLAGEDEQYF.

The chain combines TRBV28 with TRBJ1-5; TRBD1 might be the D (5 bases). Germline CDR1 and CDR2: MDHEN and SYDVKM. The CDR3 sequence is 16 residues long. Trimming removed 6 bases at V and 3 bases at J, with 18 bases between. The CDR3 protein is CASSQIQGKHNQPQHF. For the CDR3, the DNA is TGTGCCAGCAGCCAAATTCAGGGAAAACACAATCAGCCCCAGCATTTT.

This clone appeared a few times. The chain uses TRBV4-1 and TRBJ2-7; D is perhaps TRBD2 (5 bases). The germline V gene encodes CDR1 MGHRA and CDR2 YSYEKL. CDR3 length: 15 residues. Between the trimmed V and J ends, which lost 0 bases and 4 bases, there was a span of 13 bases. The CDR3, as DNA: TGCGCCAGCAGCCAAGATTTAGCGACGGGGTACGAGCAGTACTTC. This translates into CASSQDLATGYEQYF.

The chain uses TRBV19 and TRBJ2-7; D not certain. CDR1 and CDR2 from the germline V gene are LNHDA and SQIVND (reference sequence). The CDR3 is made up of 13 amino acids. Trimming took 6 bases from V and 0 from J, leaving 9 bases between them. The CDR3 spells CASRLSGSYEQYF. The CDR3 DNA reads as TGTGCCAGTAGGTTGTCCGGCTCCTACGAGCAGTACTTC. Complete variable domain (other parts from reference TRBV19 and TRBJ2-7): DGGITQSPKYLFRKEGQNVTLSCEQNLNHDAMYWYRQDPGQGLRLIYYSQIVNDFQKGDIAEGYSVSREKKESFPLTVTSAQKNPTAFYLCASRLSGSYEQYFGPGTRLTVT.

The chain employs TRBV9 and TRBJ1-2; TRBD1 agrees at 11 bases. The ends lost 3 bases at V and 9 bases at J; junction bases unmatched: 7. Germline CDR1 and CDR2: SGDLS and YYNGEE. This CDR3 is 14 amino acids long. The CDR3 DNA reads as TGTGCCAGCAGCGAGCGAGGACAGGGGGCCCGCTACACCTTC. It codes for CASSERGQGARYTF.

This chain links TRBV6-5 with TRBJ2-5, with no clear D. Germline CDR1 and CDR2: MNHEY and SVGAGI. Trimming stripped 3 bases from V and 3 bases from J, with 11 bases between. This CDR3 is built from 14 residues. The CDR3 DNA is TGTGCCAGCAGTTATATTGGCGGAGAAGAGACCCAGTACTTC. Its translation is CASSYIGGEETQYF.

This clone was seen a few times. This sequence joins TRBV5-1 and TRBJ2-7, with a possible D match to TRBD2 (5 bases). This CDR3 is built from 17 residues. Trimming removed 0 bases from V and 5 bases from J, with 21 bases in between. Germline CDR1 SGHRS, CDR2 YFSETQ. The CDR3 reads CASSLVSRASTSHEQYF. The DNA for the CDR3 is TGCGCCAGCAGCTTGGTTAGTCGGGCTAGCACATCCCACGAGCAGTACTTC. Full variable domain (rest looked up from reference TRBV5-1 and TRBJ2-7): KAGVTQTPRYLIKTRGQQVTLSCSPISGHRSVSWYQQTPGQGLQFLFEYFSETQRNKGNFPGRFSGRQFSNSRSEMNVSTLELGDSALYLCASSLVSRASTSHEQYFGPGTRLTVT.

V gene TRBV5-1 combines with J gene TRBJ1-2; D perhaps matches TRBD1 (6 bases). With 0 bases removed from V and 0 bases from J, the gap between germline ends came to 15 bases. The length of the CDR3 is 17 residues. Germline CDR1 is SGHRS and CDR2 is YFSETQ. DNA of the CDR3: TGCGCCAGCAGCTTGGCGAAGGGACACATAGCTAACTATGGCTACACCTTC. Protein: CASSLAKGHIANYGYTF.

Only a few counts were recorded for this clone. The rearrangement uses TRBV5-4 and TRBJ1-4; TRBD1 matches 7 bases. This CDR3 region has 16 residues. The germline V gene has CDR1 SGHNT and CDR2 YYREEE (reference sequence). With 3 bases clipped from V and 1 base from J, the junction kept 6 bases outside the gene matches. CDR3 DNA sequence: TGTGCCAGCAGCTCCAACCGACAGGGAACTAATGAAAAACTGTTTTTT. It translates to CASSSNRQGTNEKLFF.

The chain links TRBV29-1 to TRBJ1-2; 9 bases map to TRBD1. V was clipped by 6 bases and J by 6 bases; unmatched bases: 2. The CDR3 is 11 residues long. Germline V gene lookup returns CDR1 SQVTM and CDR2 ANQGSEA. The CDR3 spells CSVTGGHGYTF. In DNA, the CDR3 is TGCAGCGTGACAGGGGGACATGGCTACACCTTC.

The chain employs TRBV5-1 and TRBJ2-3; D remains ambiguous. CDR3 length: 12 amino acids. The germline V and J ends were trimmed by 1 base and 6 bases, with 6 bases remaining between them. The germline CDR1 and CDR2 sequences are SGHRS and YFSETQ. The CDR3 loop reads CASSLSLDTQYF. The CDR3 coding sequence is TGCGCCAGCAGCTTGTCCCTGGATACGCAGTATTTT.

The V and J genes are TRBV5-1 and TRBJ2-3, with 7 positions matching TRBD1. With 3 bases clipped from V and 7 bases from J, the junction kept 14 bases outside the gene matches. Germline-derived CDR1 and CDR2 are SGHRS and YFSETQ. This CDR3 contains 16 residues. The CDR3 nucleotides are TGCGCCAGCAGCTCGCCACAACAGGGGATGGGAAATACGCAGTATTTT. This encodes CASSSPQQGMGNTQYF. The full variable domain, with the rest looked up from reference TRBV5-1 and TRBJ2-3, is KAGVTQTPRYLIKTRGQQVTLSCSPISGHRSVSWYQQTPGQGLQFLFEYFSETQRNKGNFPGRFSGRQFSNSRSEMNVSTLELGDSALYLCASSSPQQGMGNTQYFGPGTRLTVL.

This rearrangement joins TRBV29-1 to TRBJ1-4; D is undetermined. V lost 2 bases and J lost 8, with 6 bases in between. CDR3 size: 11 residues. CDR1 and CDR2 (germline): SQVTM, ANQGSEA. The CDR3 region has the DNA TGCAGCGTTGAATCCGCGGAAAAACTGTTTTTT. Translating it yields CSVESAEKLFF.

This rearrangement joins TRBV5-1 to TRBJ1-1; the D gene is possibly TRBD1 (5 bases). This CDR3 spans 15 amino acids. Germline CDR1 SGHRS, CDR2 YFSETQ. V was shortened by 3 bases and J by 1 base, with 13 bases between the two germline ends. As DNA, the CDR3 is TGCGCCAGCAGCTCCACCCAGGGCTGGAACACTGAAGCTTTCTTT. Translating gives CASSSTQGWNTEAFF.

The CDR3 region has the DNA TGTGCCAGCAGTGTGACTAGCGGTAACAATGAGCAGTTCTTC. Amino acid sequence: CASSVTSGNNEQFF. The V call is TRBV9, the J call TRBJ2-1; TRBD2 matches at 9 bases. Unmatched junction bases numbered 5, after V lost 5 bases and J lost 5 bases. Germline CDR1 and CDR2: SGDLS and YYNGEE. This CDR3 has 14 residues.

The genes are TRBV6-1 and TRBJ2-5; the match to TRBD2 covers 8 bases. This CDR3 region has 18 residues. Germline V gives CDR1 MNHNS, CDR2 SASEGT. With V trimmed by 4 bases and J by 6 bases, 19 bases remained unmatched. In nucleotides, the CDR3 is TGTGCCAGCAGTGGGATAGACCTAAGCGGGGGCCCTATAAAGACCCAGTACTTC. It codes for CASSGIDLSGGPIKTQYF.

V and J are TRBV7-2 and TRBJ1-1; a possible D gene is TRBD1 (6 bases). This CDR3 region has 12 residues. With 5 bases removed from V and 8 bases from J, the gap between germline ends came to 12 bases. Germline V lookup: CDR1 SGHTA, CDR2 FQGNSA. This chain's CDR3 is CASSHPQGEAFF. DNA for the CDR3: TGTGCCAGCAGCCACCCTCAGGGGGAAGCTTTCTTT.

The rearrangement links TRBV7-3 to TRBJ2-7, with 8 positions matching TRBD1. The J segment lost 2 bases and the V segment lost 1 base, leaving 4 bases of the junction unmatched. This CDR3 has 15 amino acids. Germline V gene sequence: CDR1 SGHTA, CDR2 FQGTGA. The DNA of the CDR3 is TGTGCCAGCAGCTTAAGGGGACAGGTTCCCTACGAGCAGTACTTC. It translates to CASSLRGQVPYEQYF. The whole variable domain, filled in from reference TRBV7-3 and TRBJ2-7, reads GAGVSQTPSNKVTEKGKYVELRCDPISGHTALYWYRQSLGQGPEFLIYFQGTGAADDSGLPNDRFFAVRPEGSVSTLKIQRTERGDSAVYLCASSLRGQVPYEQYFGPGTRLTVT.

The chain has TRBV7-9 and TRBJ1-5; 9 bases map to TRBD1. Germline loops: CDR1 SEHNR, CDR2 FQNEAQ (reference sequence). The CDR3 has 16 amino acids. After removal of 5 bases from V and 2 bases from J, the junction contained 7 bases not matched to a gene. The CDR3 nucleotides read TGTGCCAGCAGCATCGGACAGGGGTTTGGCAATCAGCCCCAGCATTTT. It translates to CASSIGQGFGNQPQHF.

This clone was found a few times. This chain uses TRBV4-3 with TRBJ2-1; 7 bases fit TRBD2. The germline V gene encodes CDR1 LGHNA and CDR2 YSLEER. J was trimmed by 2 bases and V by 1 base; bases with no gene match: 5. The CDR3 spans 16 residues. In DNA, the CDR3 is TGCGCCAGCAGCCAAGGCGTAGCGGGCCCCTACAATGAGCAGTTCTTC. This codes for CASSQGVAGPYNEQFF.